This T cell receptor beta chain was sequenced in a study of T cells after posttransplantation cyclophosphamide. Regarding the study as a whole: Donor CD8+ memory clones often dominated recipient blood repertoires at later times. Recipient CMV seropositivity and CMV reactivation strongly tracked TRB clonality. Skin or GI-infiltrating T cells shared few TRB sequences with blood.

This clone has at least ten counts. Antigen unknown. Germline V gives CDR1 SGHTA, CDR2 FQGNSA. This CDR3 is built from 14 residues. V was cut by 4 bases and J by 4 bases, with 13 bases left in between. Assay used: immunoSEQ multiplex PCR; TCRdb lists only in-frame clones, some missing. Recorded here are roughly 10,000 clones, none singletons. Treatment was busulfan-fludarabine conditioning, a marrow graft, and cyclophosphamide on days +3 and +4. V and J are TRBV7-2 and TRBJ1-1; a possible D gene is TRBD1 (6 bases). The sequence derives from a male patient aged 45 to 59 who received an allogeneic stem cell transplant from a related donor and was CMV-positive. The T cells may come from the graft donor. The source material was PBMCs, sampled roughly 350 days after allogeneic stem cell transplant with posttransplant cyclophosphamide. The CDR3 sequence is CASSYRVLGTEAFF. The CDR3 nucleotides read TGTGCCAGCAGCTACAGGGTTTTAGGCACTGAAGCTTTCTTT.